The 12 T cell receptor beta chains below come from one sample, sequenced in a study of CD8 T cells in ankylosing spondylitis. Notes on the study in general: In ankylosing spondylitis blood, a motif of fewer than 10 highly homologous TCR beta variants appeared characteristic.

TCRdb passed the 5' RACE reads through MiXCR, listing each CDR3 protein once. The sample carries fewer than 450,000 distinct CDR3 sequences, about 15% recorded once. These receptors have no identified antigens. Sequenced material: blood, either unsorted or a sorted T cell fraction (not recorded which). These receptors were taken from a male donor with ankylosing spondylitis.

This clonotype has more than one count but fewer than ten. The rearrangement links TRBV20-1 to TRBJ2-7, with D perhaps matching TRBD1 (5 bases). Germline CDR1 is DFQATT and CDR2 is SNEGSKA (reference sequence). CDR3 length: 12 amino acids. With 4 bases removed from V and 3 bases from J, the gap between germline ends came to 10 bases. For the CDR3, the DNA is TGCAGTGCTATCGGACAAATCTACGAGCAGTACTTC. It codes for CSAIGQIYEQYF.

This clonotype has only a few counts. This chain links TRBV7-6 with TRBJ2-7; D unclear. The CDR3 is made up of 15 amino acids. Germline V gives CDR1 SGHVS, CDR2 FNYEAQ. With 1 base removed from V and 2 bases from J, the gap between germline ends came to 12 bases. The CDR3 loop reads CASSLGGLNTYEQYF. As DNA, the CDR3 is TGTGCCAGCAGCTTAGGCGGTTTAAATACCTACGAGCAGTACTTC.

This clonotype was seen a handful of times. The genes are TRBV5-5 and TRBJ2-2; D perhaps matches TRBD1 (5 bases). Germline V lookup: CDR1 SGHKS, CDR2 YYEKEE (reference sequence). V lost 2 bases to trimming and J lost 6 bases, with 8 bases between them. The CDR3 has 13 residues. This chain's CDR3 is CASSLGRAGELFF. The CDR3 DNA reads as TGTGCCAGCAGCTTAGGCAGGGCCGGGGAGCTGTTTTTT.

This rearrangement joins TRBV5-1 to TRBJ2-7; 10 bases fit TRBD1. J was trimmed by 0 bases and V by 0 bases; bases with no gene match: 6. Germline CDR1 and CDR2: SGHRS and YFSETQ. This CDR3 has 17 residues. CDR3 sequence reads: CASSLEGTGDYSYEQYF. CDR3 bases: TGCGCCAGCAGCTTGGAAGGGACAGGGGACTACTCCTACGAGCAGTACTTC.

This clonotype was recorded many times. The genes are TRBV12-3 or TRBV12-4 and TRBJ2-4; 9 positions match TRBD1. The ends lost 6 bases at V and 9 bases at J; junction bases unmatched: 9. There are 14 residues in the CDR3. This CDR3 is CASSPGQGYGIQYF. DNA for the CDR3: TGTGCCAGCAGCCCTGGACAGGGGTACGGCATTCAGTACTTC.

The table lists this clonotype with a few counts. The V and J genes are TRBV10-3 and TRBJ2-1, with 10 bases matching TRBD2. Germline assignment: CDR1 ENHRY and CDR2 SYGVKD. This CDR3 comprises 17 residues. Trimming at V came to 0 bases and at J to 8 bases, leaving 10 bases not matched to a gene. As DNA, the CDR3 is TGTGCCATCAGTGAGTCGGGTCCTAGCGGGAGTCGGGATGAGCAGTTCTTC. It is translated as CAISESGPSGSRDEQFF.

The chain couples TRBV6-4 to TRBJ2-1, with TRBD2 matching over 7 bases. With 6 bases clipped from V and 6 bases from J, the junction kept 11 bases outside the gene matches. From germline, CDR1 is MRHNA and CDR2 SNTAGT. There are 15 residues in the CDR3. The CDR3, as DNA: TGTGCCAGCAGCCAGGGAGGGGCAAGGTCCAATGAGCAGTTCTTC. This translates into CASSQGGARSNEQFF.

V is TRBV20-1 and J is TRBJ2-1; perhaps TRBD1 as D (5 bases). This CDR3 is built from 12 residues. Germline V gene sequence: CDR1 DFQATT, CDR2 SNEGSKA (reference sequence). V lost 6 bases to trimming and J lost 4 bases, with 10 bases between them. This CDR3 is CSATDSYNEQFF. The CDR3 region has the DNA TGCAGTGCAACCGACAGTTACAATGAGCAGTTCTTC.

For the CDR3, the DNA is TGTGCCAGCAGCTTAGCGTCGGTGGGAGGTCAGCCCCAGCATTTT. This encodes CASSLASVGGQPQHF. The chain couples TRBV7-2 to TRBJ1-5; no definite D call. V was cut by 0 bases and J by 6 bases, with 12 bases left in between. Germline V lookup: CDR1 SGHTA, CDR2 FQGNSA. The CDR3 loop spans 15 amino acids. The whole variable domain, remainder taken from reference TRBV7-2 and TRBJ1-5, is GAGVSQSPSNKVTEKGKDVELRCDPISGHTALYWYRQSLGQGLEFLIYFQGNSAPDKSGLPSDRFSAERTGGSVSTLTIQRTQQEDSAVYLCASSLASVGGQPQHFGDGTRLSIL.

The chain employs TRBV20-1 and TRBJ2-7, with TRBD2 matching over 11 bases. From germline, CDR1 is DFQATT and CDR2 SNEGSKA (reference sequence). V was pared by 6 bases and J by 4 bases, with 8 bases of the junction left unmatched. CDR3 length equals 14 residues. The CDR3 loop is CSATPGTSGYEQYF. The DNA of the CDR3 is TGCAGTGCAACCCCCGGGACTAGCGGATACGAGCAGTACTTC.

In this sample, this clonotype turned up a few times. The chain carries TRBV29-1 and TRBJ2-1; 9 bases map to TRBD1. The CDR3 loop spans 14 amino acids. Germline CDR1 reads SQVTM; CDR2 reads ANQGSEA. The junction had 12 bases not matched to a gene; V was cut back by 3 bases and J by 12 bases. The CDR3 coding sequence is TGCAGCGTTGACCGGGACAGGGATATTTTGGGGCAGTTCTTC. It specifies CSVDRDRDILGQFF.

This rearrangement joins TRBV7-2 to TRBJ2-4, with D possibly called TRBD1 or TRBD2 (5 bases each). Germline CDR1 reads SGHTA; CDR2 reads FQGNSA. V was pared by 2 bases and J by 3 bases, with 14 bases between. The length of the CDR3 is 16 residues. The CDR3 region has the DNA TGTGCCAGCAGCTTATTGGGGGTAGGGGTCAAAAACATTCAGTACTTC. It yields the protein CASSLLGVGVKNIQYF.